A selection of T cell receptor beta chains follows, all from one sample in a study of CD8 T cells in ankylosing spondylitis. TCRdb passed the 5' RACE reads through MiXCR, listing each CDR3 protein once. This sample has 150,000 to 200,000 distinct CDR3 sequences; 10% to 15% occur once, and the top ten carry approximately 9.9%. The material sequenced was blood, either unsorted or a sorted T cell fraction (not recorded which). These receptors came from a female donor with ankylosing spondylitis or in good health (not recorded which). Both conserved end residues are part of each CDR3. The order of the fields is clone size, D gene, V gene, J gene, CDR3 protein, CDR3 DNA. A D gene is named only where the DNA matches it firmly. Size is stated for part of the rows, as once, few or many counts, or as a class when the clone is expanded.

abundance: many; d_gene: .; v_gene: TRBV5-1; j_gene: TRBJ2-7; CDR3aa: CASSAGLPRIEQYF; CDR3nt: TGCGCCAGCAGCGCAGGACTACCTCGGATAGAGCAGTACTTC
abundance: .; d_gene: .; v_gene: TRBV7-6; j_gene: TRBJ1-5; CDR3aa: CASSVGAGTLPEQPQHF; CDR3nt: TGTGCCAGCAGCGTAGGAGCCGGGACCCTACCCGAACAGCCCCAGCATTTT
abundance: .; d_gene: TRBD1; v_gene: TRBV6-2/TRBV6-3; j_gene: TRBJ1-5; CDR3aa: CASSWDRGQGPTNQPQHF; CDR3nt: TGTGCCAGCAGTTGGGACAGGGGACAGGGACCAACTAATCAGCCCCAGCATTTT
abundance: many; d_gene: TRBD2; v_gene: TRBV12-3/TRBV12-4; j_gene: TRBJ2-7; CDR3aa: CASRRSGSFHEQYF; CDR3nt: TGTGCCAGCAGGCGTAGCGGGAGTTTCCACGAGCAGTACTTC
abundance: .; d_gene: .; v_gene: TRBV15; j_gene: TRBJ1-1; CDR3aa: CATSRDQGITEAFF; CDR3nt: TGTGCCACCAGCAGAGATCAGGGGATCACTGAAGCTTTCTTT
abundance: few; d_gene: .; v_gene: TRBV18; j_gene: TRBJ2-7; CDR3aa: CASSPPPDTFYEQYF; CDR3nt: TGTGCCAGCTCACCTCCGCCGGACACGTTCTACGAGCAGTACTTC
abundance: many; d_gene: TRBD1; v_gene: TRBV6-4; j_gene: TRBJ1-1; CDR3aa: CASRADRGRLNTEAFF; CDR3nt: TGTGCCAGCCGCGCGGACAGGGGGCGATTGAACACTGAAGCTTTCTTT
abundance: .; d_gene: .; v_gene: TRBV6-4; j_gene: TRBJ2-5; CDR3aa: CASTAGLQETQYF; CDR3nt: TGTGCCAGCACGGCTGGCCTGCAAGAGACCCAGTACTTC
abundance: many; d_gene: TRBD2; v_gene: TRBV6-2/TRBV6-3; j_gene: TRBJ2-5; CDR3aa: CASSYSRTSGGETQYF; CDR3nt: TGTGCCAGCAGTTACTCCAGGACTAGCGGTGGGGAGACCCAGTACTTC
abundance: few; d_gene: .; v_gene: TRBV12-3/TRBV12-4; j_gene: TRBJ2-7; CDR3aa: CASSPPTLEQYF; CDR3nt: TGTGCCAGCAGCCCCCCGACCCTCGAGCAGTACTTC
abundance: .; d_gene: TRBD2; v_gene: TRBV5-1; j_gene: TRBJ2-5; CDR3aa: CASSLGGTIQETQYF; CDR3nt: TGCGCCAGCAGCTTGGGGGGGACTATACAAGAGACCCAGTACTTC
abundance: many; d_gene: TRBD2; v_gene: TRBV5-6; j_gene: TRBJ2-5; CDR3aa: CASSFKDPAGEETQYF; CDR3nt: TGTGCCAGCAGCTTCAAGGATCCAGCGGGAGAAGAGACCCAGTACTTC
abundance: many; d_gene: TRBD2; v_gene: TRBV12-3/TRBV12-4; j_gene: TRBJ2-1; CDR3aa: CASSLRLAGQGAYNEQFF; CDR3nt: TGTGCCAGCAGTCTCCGACTAGCGGGACAAGGGGCCTACAATGAGCAGTTCTTC
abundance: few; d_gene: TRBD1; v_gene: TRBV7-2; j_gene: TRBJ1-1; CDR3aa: CASSSPRQGSWNTEAFF; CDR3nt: TGTGCCAGCAGCTCTCCCCGACAGGGTTCTTGGAACACTGAAGCTTTCTTT
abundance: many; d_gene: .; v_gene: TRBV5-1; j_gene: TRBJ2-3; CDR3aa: CASSLRTNTDTQYF; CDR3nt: TGCGCCAGCAGCCTACGGACAAACACAGATACGCAGTATTTT
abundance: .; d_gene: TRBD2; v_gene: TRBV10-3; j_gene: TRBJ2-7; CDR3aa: CAISGLAGKDEQYF; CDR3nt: TGTGCCATCAGTGGACTAGCGGGAAAGGACGAGCAGTACTTC
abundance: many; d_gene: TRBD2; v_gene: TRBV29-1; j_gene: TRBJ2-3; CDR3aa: CSASAGGGYTQYF; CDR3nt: TGCAGCGCTTCAGCGGGAGGAGGGTATACGCAGTATTTT
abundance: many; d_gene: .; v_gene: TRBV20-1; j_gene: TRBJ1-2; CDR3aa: CSAPRGGLLYGYTF; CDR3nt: TGCAGTGCTCCGCGAGGAGGACTGCTCTATGGCTACACCTTC
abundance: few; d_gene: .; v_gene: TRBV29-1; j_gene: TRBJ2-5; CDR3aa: CSVDGGSRTQYF; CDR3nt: TGCAGCGTTGATGGGGGTTCTCGGACCCAGTACTTC
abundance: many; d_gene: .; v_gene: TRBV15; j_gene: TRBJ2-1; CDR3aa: CATSSGEQFF; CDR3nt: TGTGCCACCAGCAGTGGTGAGCAGTTCTTC
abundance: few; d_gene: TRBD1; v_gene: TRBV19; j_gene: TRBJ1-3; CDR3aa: CASTRGDSGNTIYF; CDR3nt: TGTGCCAGTACCAGGGGGGACTCTGGAAACACCATATATTTT
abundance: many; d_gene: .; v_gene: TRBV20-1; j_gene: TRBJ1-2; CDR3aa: CSASGTTYGYTF; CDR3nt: TGCAGTGCTAGCGGGACAACCTATGGCTACACCTTC
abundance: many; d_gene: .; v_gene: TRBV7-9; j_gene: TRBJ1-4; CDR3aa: CATGRPNEKLFF; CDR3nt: TGTGCCACTGGACGGCCCAATGAAAAACTGTTTTTT
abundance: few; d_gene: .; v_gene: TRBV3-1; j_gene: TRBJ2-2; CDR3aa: CASSPRRRLNTGELFF; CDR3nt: TGTGCCAGCAGCCCCCGCCGCCGACTCAACACCGGGGAGCTGTTTTTT
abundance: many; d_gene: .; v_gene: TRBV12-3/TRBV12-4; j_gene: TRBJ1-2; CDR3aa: CASRPPRGGRTNYGYTF; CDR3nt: TGTGCCAGCAGACCCCCTCGCGGGGGGCGAACTAACTATGGCTACACCTTC
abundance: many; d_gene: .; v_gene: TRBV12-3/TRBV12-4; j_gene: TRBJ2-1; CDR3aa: CASSLIRTSSYNEQFF; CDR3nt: TGTGCCAGCAGTTTAATAAGGACGAGCTCCTACAATGAGCAGTTCTTC
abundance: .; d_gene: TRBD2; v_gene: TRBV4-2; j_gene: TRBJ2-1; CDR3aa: CASSQHGAGGFSYNEQFF; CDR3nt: TGTGCCAGCAGCCAGCACGGAGCGGGGGGTTTCTCCTACAATGAGCAGTTCTTC
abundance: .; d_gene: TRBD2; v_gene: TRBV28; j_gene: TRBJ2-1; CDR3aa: CASSLLPGLAVDNEQFF; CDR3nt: TGTGCCAGCAGCCTACTCCCGGGACTAGCGGTGGACAATGAGCAGTTCTTC
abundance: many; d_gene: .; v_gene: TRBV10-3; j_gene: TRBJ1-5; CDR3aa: CAIRGDQGFSNQPQHF; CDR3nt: TGTGCCATCAGAGGCGACCAGGGATTTAGCAATCAGCCCCAGCATTTT
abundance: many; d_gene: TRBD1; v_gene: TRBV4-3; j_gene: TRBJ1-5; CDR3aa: CASSQDPGGLGNQPQHF; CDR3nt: TGCGCCAGCAGCCAAGACCCAGGGGGTTTAGGCAATCAGCCCCAGCATTTT
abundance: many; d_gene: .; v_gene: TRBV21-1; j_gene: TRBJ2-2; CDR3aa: CASISSGIGAGELFF; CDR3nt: TGTGCCAGCATTTCTAGCGGGATCGGAGCCGGGGAGCTGTTTTTT
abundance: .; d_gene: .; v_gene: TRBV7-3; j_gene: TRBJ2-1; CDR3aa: CASSLRAPTTYNEQFF; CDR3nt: TGTGCCAGCAGCTTAAGGGCTCCCACGACCTACAATGAGCAGTTCTTC
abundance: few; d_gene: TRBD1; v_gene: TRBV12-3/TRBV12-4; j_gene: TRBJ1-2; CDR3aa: CASTPRRDRALPNYGYTF; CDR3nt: TGTGCCAGCACCCCCCGTAGGGACAGGGCTCTTCCTAACTATGGCTACACCTTC
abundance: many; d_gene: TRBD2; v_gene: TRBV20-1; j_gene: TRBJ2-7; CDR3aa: CSAPLAGVVYEQYF; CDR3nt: TGCAGTGCGCCACTAGCGGGAGTTGTCTACGAGCAGTACTTC
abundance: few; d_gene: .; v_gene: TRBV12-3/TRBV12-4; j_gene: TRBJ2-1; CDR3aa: CASTQGFYEQFF; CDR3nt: TGTGCCAGCACCCAGGGGTTTTATGAGCAGTTCTTC
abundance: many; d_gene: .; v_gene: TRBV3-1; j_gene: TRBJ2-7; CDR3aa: CASSQDRADEQYF; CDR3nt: TGTGCCAGCAGCCAAGACAGGGCCGATGAGCAGTACTTC
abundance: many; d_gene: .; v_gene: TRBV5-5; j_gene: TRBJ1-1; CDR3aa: CASSDYRDGTEAFF; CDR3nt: TGTGCCAGCAGCGATTACAGGGATGGCACTGAAGCTTTCTTT
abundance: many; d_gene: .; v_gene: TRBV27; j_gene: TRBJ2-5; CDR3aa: CASSLSRAQETQYF; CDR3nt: TGTGCCAGCAGTTTATCCCGGGCGCAAGAGACCCAGTACTTC
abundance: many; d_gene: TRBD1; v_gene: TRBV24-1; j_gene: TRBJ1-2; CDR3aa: CATSDTGDLNYGYTF; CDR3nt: TGTGCCACCAGTGACACAGGGGACCTTAACTATGGCTACACCTTC
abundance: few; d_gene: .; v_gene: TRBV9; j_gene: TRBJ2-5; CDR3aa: CASSDRGGETQYF; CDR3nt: TGTGCCAGCAGCGACAGGGGAGGAGAGACCCAGTACTTC
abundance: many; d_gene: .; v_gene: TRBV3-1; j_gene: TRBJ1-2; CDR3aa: CASSQQRDGGYTF; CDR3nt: TGTGCCAGCAGCCAACAGAGGGATGGTGGCTACACCTTC
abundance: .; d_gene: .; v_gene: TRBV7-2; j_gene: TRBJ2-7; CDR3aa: CASSLARVYEQYF; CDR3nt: TGTGCCAGCAGCTTAGCCAGGGTCTACGAGCAGTACTTC
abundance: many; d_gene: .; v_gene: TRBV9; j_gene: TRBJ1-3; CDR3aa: CASSPNHLSGNTIYF; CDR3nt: TGTGCCAGCAGCCCCAACCATCTGTCTGGAAACACCATATATTTT
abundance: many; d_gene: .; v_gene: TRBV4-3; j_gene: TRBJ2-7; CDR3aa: CASSQDPPGALSYEQYF; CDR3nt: TGCGCCAGCAGCCAAGATCCGCCTGGTGCGTTATCCTACGAGCAGTACTTC
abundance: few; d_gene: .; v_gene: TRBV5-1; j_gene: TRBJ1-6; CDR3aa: CASSLLTDNSPLHF; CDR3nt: TGCGCCAGCAGCTTGCTGACAGATAATTCACCCCTCCACTTT
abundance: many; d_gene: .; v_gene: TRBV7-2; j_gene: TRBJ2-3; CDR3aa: CASSLMGQGTDTQYF; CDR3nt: TGTGCCAGCAGCTTAATGGGCCAGGGCACAGATACGCAGTATTTT
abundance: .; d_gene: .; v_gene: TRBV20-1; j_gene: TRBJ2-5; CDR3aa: CSATLGREETQYF; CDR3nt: TGCAGTGCTACCCTCGGCAGGGAAGAGACCCAGTACTTC
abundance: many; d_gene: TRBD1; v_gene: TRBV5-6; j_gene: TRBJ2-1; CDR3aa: CASSLALGQGINEQFF; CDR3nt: TGTGCCAGCAGCTTGGCCTTAGGACAGGGAATAAATGAGCAGTTCTTC
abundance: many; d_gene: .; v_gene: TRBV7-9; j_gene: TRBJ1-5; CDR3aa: CASSWGSGNQPQHF; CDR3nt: TGTGCCAGCAGCTGGGGGTCTGGCAATCAGCCCCAGCATTTT
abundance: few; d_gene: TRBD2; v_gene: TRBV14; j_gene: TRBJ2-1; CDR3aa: CASSQDSGLVTYNEQFF; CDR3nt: TGTGCCAGCAGCCAAGATTCCGGACTAGTTACCTACAATGAGCAGTTCTTC
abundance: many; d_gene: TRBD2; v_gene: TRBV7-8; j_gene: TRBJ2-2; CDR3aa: CASSNRLGTSGANTGELFF; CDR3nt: TGTGCCAGCAGCAACCGACTTGGGACTAGCGGAGCGAACACCGGGGAGCTGTTTTTT
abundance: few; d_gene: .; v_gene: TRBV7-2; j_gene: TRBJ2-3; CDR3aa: CASSSSLQTTDTQYF; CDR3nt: TGTGCCAGCAGCTCATCCCTACAAACCACAGATACGCAGTATTTT